This entry lists 12 T cell receptor beta chains sequenced from one sample in a study of beta chain features in type 1 diabetes. Isolated RNA was reverse transcribed in full, so expressed TCRB transcripts were sequenced. Measured with immunoSEQ multiplex PCR; TCRdb has only the in-frame clones, and not every one. The sample holds under 900,000 clones; roughly a sixth are singletons and the top ten take about 0.02%. The specimen sequenced was naive CD4+ T cells from blood. These receptors all stem from a woman younger than 30 in good health.

This clone was recorded a few times. V is TRBV7-9 and J is TRBJ1-3; D remains unclear. Per germline, CDR1 SEHNR and CDR2 FQNEAQ (reference sequence). This CDR3 is 15 amino acids long. V was shortened by 4 bases and J by 2 bases, with 12 bases between the two germline ends. CDR3 loop: CASSWNRRAGNTIYF. The DNA of the CDR3 is TGTGCCAGCAGCTGGAATCGACGAGCTGGAAACACCATATATTTT. Looking up the rest from reference TRBV7-9 and TRBJ1-3 gives the full variable domain: DTGVSQNPRHKITKRGQNVTFRCDPISEHNRLYWYRQTLGQGPEFLTYFQNEAQLEKSRLLSDRFSAERPKGSFSTLEIQRTEQGDSAMYLCASSWNRRAGNTIYFGEGSWLTVV.

This clone showed up just a few times. V and J are TRBV7-2 and TRBJ1-3; D unclear. Germline CDR1 SGHTA, CDR2 FQGNSA. This CDR3 is 14 amino acids long. Deletions cut 1 base from V and 2 bases from J, with 6 bases between. CDR3 in amino acids: CASSLVFPGNTIYF. DNA for the CDR3: TGTGCCAGCAGCTTAGTTTTCCCTGGAAACACCATATATTTT.

The chain has TRBV6-6 and TRBJ2-5; the match to TRBD2 covers 8 bases. Trimming at V came to 7 bases and at J to 4 bases, leaving 8 bases not matched to a gene. Germline V gene sequence: CDR1 MNHNY, CDR2 SVGAGI (reference sequence). CDR3 length: 14 amino acids. The CDR3 DNA follows: TGTGCCAGCAAATATCGAGGACTAGCAGAGACCCAGTACTTC. Protein sequence: CASKYRGLAETQYF.

The V gene is TRBV7-8, the J gene TRBJ2-2, with TRBD2 matching over 7 bases. After removal of 4 bases from V and 7 bases from J, the junction contained 12 bases not matched to a gene. Germline assignment: CDR1 SGHVS and CDR2 FQNEAQ. This CDR3 region has 16 residues. Here the CDR3 DNA reads TGTGCCAGCAGCTACCGACCCGGGGGGTTGGGCGGGGAGCTGTTTTTT. As protein: CASSYRPGGLGGELFF. Based on the CDR3 plus reference TRBV7-8 and TRBJ2-2, the full variable domain is GAGVSQSPRYKVAKRGQDVALRCDPISGHVSLFWYQQALGQGPEFLTYFQNEAQLDKSGLPSDRFFAERPEGSVSTLKIQRTQQEDSAVYLCASSYRPGGLGGELFFGEGSRLTVL.

This clone has only a few counts. The chain links TRBV7-2 to TRBJ2-7; 10 bases fit TRBD2. The germline V gene has CDR1 SGHTA and CDR2 FQGNSA. CDR3 length: 16 amino acids. With 6 bases clipped from V and 0 bases from J, the junction kept 8 bases outside the gene matches. In DNA form, the CDR3 reads TGTGCCAGCAGTCCAACGGGACTAGCGTTCTCCTACGAGCAGTACTTC. This encodes CASSPTGLAFSYEQYF.

The rearrangement links TRBV5-1 to TRBJ2-7, with D perhaps TRBD1 (5 bases). V lost 0 bases to trimming and J lost 5 bases, with 12 bases between them. Germline CDR1 and CDR2: SGHRS and YFSETQ. This CDR3 comprises 14 residues. CDR3 loop: CASSLARGPNEQYF. In nucleotides, the CDR3 is TGCGCCAGCAGCTTGGCTAGGGGTCCGAACGAGCAGTACTTC. The full variable domain, in which reference TRBV5-1 and TRBJ2-7 provide the parts outside the CDR3, is KAGVTQTPRYLIKTRGQQVTLSCSPISGHRSVSWYQQTPGQGLQFLFEYFSETQRNKGNFPGRFSGRQFSNSRSEMNVSTLELGDSALYLCASSLARGPNEQYFGPGTRLTVT.

In its sample, this clone was seen a few times. The J gene is TRBJ1-5, the V gene TRBV5-1; D is ambiguous. This CDR3 is 15 amino acids long. The V end lost 4 bases, the J end lost 0 bases, and 11 bases lay between the germline ends. Per germline, CDR1 SGHRS and CDR2 YFSETQ. This CDR3 reads CASSQTGNSNQPQHF. CDR3 in DNA: TGCGCCAGCAGCCAGACGGGAAATAGCAATCAGCCCCAGCATTTT. Using reference TRBV5-1 and TRBJ1-5 for the parts outside the CDR3, the full variable domain is KAGVTQTPRYLIKTRGQQVTLSCSPISGHRSVSWYQQTPGQGLQFLFEYFSETQRNKGNFPGRFSGRQFSNSRSEMNVSTLELGDSALYLCASSQTGNSNQPQHFGDGTRLSIL.

The chain employs TRBV10-3 and TRBJ2-3; no firm D call. Germline V gene lookup returns CDR1 ENHRY and CDR2 SYGVKD. Trimming removed 0 bases from V and 10 bases from J, with 11 bases in between. The CDR3 has 13 amino acids. The CDR3 protein is CAISESMADAQYF. Written as DNA, the CDR3 is TGTGCCATCAGTGAGTCGATGGCCGATGCGCAGTATTTT.

This clone appeared a few times. The rearrangement uses TRBV7-2 and TRBJ2-5; perhaps TRBD2 as D (6 bases). From germline, CDR1 is SGHTA and CDR2 FQGNSA. The CDR3 covers 14 residues. V was clipped by 5 bases and J by 5 bases, with 15 bases between them. The CDR3 sequence: CASSAGSQRETQYF. In DNA, the CDR3 is TGTGCCAGCAGCGCGGGGAGCCAGCGGGAGACCCAGTACTTC.

This sequence joins TRBV5-1 and TRBJ1-1, with no clear D. Germline lookup yields CDR1 SGHRS and CDR2 YFSETQ. The ends were cut back, 5 bases at V and 0 bases at J, with 14 bases in the middle. CDR3 length equals 15 residues. The CDR3 nucleotides are TGCGCCAGCAGGATTGGGAACACTATGAACACTGAAGCTTTCTTT. As protein: CASRIGNTMNTEAFF.

This chain links TRBV6-6 with TRBJ1-1; D is unresolved. Trimming stripped 6 bases from V and 1 base from J, with 9 bases between. Germline CDR1 reads MNHNY; CDR2 reads SVGAGI (reference sequence). The CDR3 runs to 13 residues. CDR3 DNA sequence: TGTGCCAGCAGGCATCGAAGGAACACTGAAGCTTTCTTT. Translation: CASRHRRNTEAFF.

This chain connects TRBV12-5 to TRBJ2-5; D is uncertain. V lost 2 bases and J 3 bases, leaving 4 bases between the germline ends. CDR1 and CDR2 (germline): LGHNT, FRNRAP. The CDR3 is made up of 12 amino acids. The CDR3 sequence: CASGLTEETQYF. The CDR3 DNA follows: TGTGCTAGTGGTTTGACGGAAGAGACCCAGTACTTC.